The 3 T cell receptor beta chains presented below share a single source sample, sequenced in a study of shared clonotypes between healthy human individuals. Here immunoSEQ multiplex PCR was the method, and the copy in TCRdb shows in-frame clones only, minus some. This table holds nearly 750,000 clones, roughly 72% found once. The sequencing input was memory CD4+ T cells sorted from blood. Subset here: CD45RA-negative fraction. The receptors were gathered from a woman aged 25 to 45 in good health.

This clone was picked up many times. The rearrangement joins TRBV9 to TRBJ1-2, with 7 bases identical to TRBD1. The CDR3 is 14 residues long. With 1 base clipped from V and 2 bases from J, the junction kept 2 bases outside the gene matches. CDR1 is SGDLS, CDR2 YYNGEE, per germline. The CDR3 protein is CASSVQGQNYGYTF. The CDR3 DNA follows: TGTGCCAGCAGCGTACAGGGACAGAACTATGGCTACACCTTC.

This chain uses TRBV19 with TRBJ2-7; D remains ambiguous. The CDR3 runs 14 residues. CDR1 and CDR2 from the germline V gene are LNHDA and SQIVND (reference sequence). Trimming shortened V by 6 bases and J by 1 base, and 13 bases separated the two germline ends. CDR3 sequence reads: CASSMYSMSYEQYF. In DNA, the CDR3 is TGTGCCAGTAGCATGTATAGTATGTCCTACGAGCAGTACTTC.

This chain joins TRBV30 and TRBJ2-7; D gene unclear. Germline values: CDR1 GTSNPN, CDR2 SVGIG (reference sequence). The CDR3 totals 13 residues. V shed 6 bases and J shed 5 bases, with 17 bases lying between them. The DNA of the CDR3 is TGTGCCTGTGCTACCGGATACCCCAACGAGCAGTACTTC. It translates to CACATGYPNEQYF.